This T cell receptor (beta chain) was recorded in a study of response to subunit inactivated influenza vaccine. TCRdb redid the calling of the RT-PCR reads with MiXCR, one entry per CDR3 protein. The sample has about 530,000 distinct CDR3 sequences; 10% to 15% are singletons. Study-wide results and limits: T cells newly recruited by each seasonal influenza vaccination are few, the authors suggested.

V shed 3 bases and J 2 bases; nucleotides not matched to a gene: 7. Looked up from germline, CDR1 is SGDLS and CDR2 is YYNGEE. The CDR3 covers 16 residues. A word on this clonotype: Antigen unknown.

The chain links TRBV9 to TRBJ2-2; the match to TRBD2 covers 7 bases. The specimen was PBMCs from blood, collected about 40 days after vaccination. The receptor comes from a man in his fifties who received an inactivated influenza vaccine. CDR3 DNA sequence: TGTGCCAGCAGCGGCCGGGGCGGGGGAAACACCGGGGAGCTGTTTTTT. Amino acid sequence: CASSGRGGGNTGELFF. Together with reference TRBV9 and TRBJ2-2, the CDR3 gives the full variable domain: DSGVTQTPKHLITATGQRVTLRCSPRSGDLSVYWYQQSLDQGLQFLIQYYNGEERAKGNILERFSAQQFPDLHSELNLSSLELGDSALYFCASSGRGGGNTGELFFGEGSRLTVL.